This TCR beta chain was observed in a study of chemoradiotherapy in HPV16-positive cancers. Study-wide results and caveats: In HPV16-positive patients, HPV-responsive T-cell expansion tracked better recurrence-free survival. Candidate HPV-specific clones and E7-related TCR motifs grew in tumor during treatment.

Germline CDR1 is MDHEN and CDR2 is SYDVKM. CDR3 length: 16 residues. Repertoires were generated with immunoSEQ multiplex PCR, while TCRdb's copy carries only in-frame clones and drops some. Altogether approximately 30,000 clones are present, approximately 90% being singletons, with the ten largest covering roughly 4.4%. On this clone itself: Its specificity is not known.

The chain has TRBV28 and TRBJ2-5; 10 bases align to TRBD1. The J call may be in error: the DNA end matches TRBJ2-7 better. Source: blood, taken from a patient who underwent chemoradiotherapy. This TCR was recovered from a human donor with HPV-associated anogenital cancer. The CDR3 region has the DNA TGTGCCAGCAGTTCCAACCGGGACAGGGGTACCTACGAGCAGTACTTC. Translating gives CASSSNRDRGTYEQYF.